This T cell receptor (beta chain) was sequenced during a study of cytotoxic CD8 clonotypes in ibrutinib-treated CLL. Study-level findings and limits: Collection times varied between progressing and sustained-remission patients.

The sequencing depth, 1 in 200,000 to 1 in 1 million T cells, was the target. Some clones are missing from TCRdb's copy, which holds only in-frame ones; the method was immunoSEQ multiplex PCR. Of just over 200,000 clones in the sample, 75% to 85% were seen once. As for this clone: Its antigen is still unknown.

The CDR3 runs to 12 residues. Germline CDR1 and CDR2: SGHDT and YYEEEE. V was pared by 3 bases and J by 4 bases, with 7 bases between. The sequencing used PBMCs, collected after 12 months of ibrutinib treatment. This TCR was recovered from a human donor with chronic lymphocytic leukemia. V gene TRBV5-6 combines with J gene TRBJ1-2; no clear D gene. CDR3 loop: CASSSEPYGYTF. The CDR3, as DNA: TGTGCCAGCAGCTCAGAACCCTATGGCTACACCTTC.